Only a few counts were recorded for the clone carrying this TCR beta chain. Its target is not known. The entry originates in a study of regulatory T cells in long-lasting Graves disease. Study observations and caveats: New patients shared about 880 public clonotypes, fewer than the approximately 2,500 shared by persistent patients.

Time point specified: newly diagnosed GD, antithyroid drugs for less than 3 months. There was RNA extracted from PBMCs, and the TCR library was made from it. EDTA tubes held approximately 9 milliliters of peripheral blood from each patient. The TCR beta library used iRepertoire HTBI primers with Arm-PCR amplification of CDR3. Authors' analysis steps: Identification of gene segments yielded around 64 TRBV and 13 to 15 TRBJ across samples. A single record per CDR3 protein comes from TCRdb applying MiXCR to the multiplex PCR reads. In this record, the V and J calls reflect TCRdb's handling and not the investigators' own analysis. The table includes a few hundred thousand distinct CDR3 sequences, roughly 13% detected once. These data were also reused for a study on T cells in Graves' hyperthyroidism and ophthalmopathy.

This sample comprised peripheral blood mononuclear cells (PBMCs), obtained at new diagnosis, from a patient treated with antithyroid drugs. The source of this sequence is a man aged 25 to 45 with Graves disease.

The CDR3 DNA reads as TGTGCCAGCAGCGTAGGTAGTAGCGGCCAAGAGACCCAGTACTTC. This codes for CASSVGSSGQETQYF. The rearrangement uses TRBV9 and TRBJ2-5; tentatively, D is TRBD2 (6 bases). The CDR3 contains 15 residues. The V and J ends lost 0 bases and 1 base respectively, with 10 bases between them. The V gene's germline CDR1 is SGDLS and CDR2 YYNGEE. Supplemented by reference TRBV9 and TRBJ2-5, the full variable domain reads DSGVTQTPKHLITATGQRVTLRCSPRSGDLSVYWYQQSLDQGLQFLIQYYNGEERAKGNILERFSAQQFPDLHSELNLSSLELGDSALYFCASSVGSSGQETQYFGPGTRLLVL.